This entry lists 23 T cell receptor beta chains sequenced from one sample in a study of blood T cell repertoires in COVID-19. The method was immunoSEQ multiplex PCR; TCRdb's version includes in-frame clones alone and lacks a portion of them. The table records about 250,000 clones, around 85% of them present only once. The sequenced sample was peripheral blood. Receptors originate from an elderly man with acute or convalescent COVID-19.

The chain carries TRBV20-1 and TRBJ1-5; tentative D call: TRBD1 (5 bases). This CDR3 comprises 16 residues. In germline, CDR1 is DFQATT, CDR2 SNEGSKA (reference sequence). V dropped 3 bases and J dropped 0 bases, with 15 bases sitting between them. In DNA, the CDR3 is TGCAGTGCTAGTGGGGCGGGGGTGAATAGCAATCAGCCCCAGCATTTT. Its translation is CSASGAGVNSNQPQHF.

This chain uses TRBV19 with TRBJ2-3; 10 bases map to TRBD2. The CDR3 is made up of 15 amino acids. Trimming cost V 5 bases and J 4 bases; bases outside gene matches: 6. Germline CDR1 and CDR2: LNHDA and SQIVND (reference sequence). DNA for the CDR3: TGTGCCAGTAGTGTTGTAGCGGGGGGAGCAGATACGCAGTATTTT. It translates to CASSVVAGGADTQYF.

This chain uses TRBV7-2 with TRBJ1-2; 12 positions match TRBD1. V shed 3 bases and J 4 bases; nucleotides not matched to a gene: 3. CDR1 is SGHTA, CDR2 FQGNSA, per germline. This CDR3 is built from 15 residues. The CDR3 DNA sequence: TGTGCCAGCAGCTTCGGGACAGGGGGCCTCTATGGCTACACCTTC. Protein: CASSFGTGGLYGYTF.

The J gene is TRBJ1-1, the V gene TRBV5-1; D is unresolved. This CDR3 is built from 15 residues. Trimming took off 1 base at V and 0 bases at J, with 10 bases between the two ends. Germline lookup yields CDR1 SGHRS and CDR2 YFSETQ. CDR3: CASSLTYRMNTEAFF. The CDR3 DNA reads as TGCGCCAGCAGCTTGACGTACAGAATGAACACTGAAGCTTTCTTT. Using reference TRBV5-1 and TRBJ1-1 for the parts outside the CDR3, the full variable domain is KAGVTQTPRYLIKTRGQQVTLSCSPISGHRSVSWYQQTPGQGLQFLFEYFSETQRNKGNFPGRFSGRQFSNSRSEMNVSTLELGDSALYLCASSLTYRMNTEAFFGQGTRLTVV.

V is TRBV18 and J is TRBJ1-1; D is undetermined. Germline V gives CDR1 KGHSH, CDR2 LQKENI. This CDR3 contains 14 residues. Trimming removed 2 bases at V and 5 bases at J, with 12 bases between. CDR3: CASSPAYRGTEAFF. In DNA form, the CDR3 reads TGTGCCAGCTCACCAGCCTATCGGGGAACTGAAGCTTTCTTT.

The J gene is TRBJ2-3, the V gene TRBV3-1 (or the pseudogene TRBV3-2); 9 bases line up with TRBD1. J was trimmed by 5 bases and V by 5 bases; bases with no gene match: 2. The CDR3 runs 13 residues. Germline CDR1 reads LGHDT; CDR2 reads YNNKEL (reference sequence). The CDR3 DNA reads as TGTGCCAGCAGCGCGGACAGGGGAGATACGCAGTATTTT. Residues: CASSADRGDTQYF.

J is TRBJ2-1 and V is TRBV28, with D maybe TRBD2 (5 bases). V lost 6 bases to trimming and J lost 4 bases, with 16 bases between them. CDR1 is MDHEN, CDR2 SYDVKM, per germline. The CDR3 length is 15 residues. The CDR3 region is CASRLEGAVYNEQFF. The CDR3 region has the DNA TGTGCCAGCAGGCTCGAAGGAGCGGTTTACAATGAGCAGTTCTTC.

This clone was recorded a few times. The CDR3: CASSVVVGGLAGGRYNEQFF. The CDR3 DNA follows: TGTGCCAGCAGCGTAGTAGTGGGGGGACTAGCGGGAGGCCGCTACAATGAGCAGTTCTTC. The genes are TRBV9 and TRBJ2-1; TRBD2 agrees at 15 bases. Germline assignment: CDR1 SGDLS and CDR2 YYNGEE. The trim removed 0 bases at V and 3 bases at J, leaving 10 bases unmatched. The CDR3 covers 20 residues.

The chain employs TRBV7-9 and TRBJ1-3; D ambiguous. This CDR3 is built from 15 residues. Germline V lookup: CDR1 SEHNR, CDR2 FQNEAQ (reference sequence). With 6 bases removed from V and 4 bases from J, the gap between germline ends came to 16 bases. The CDR3 spells CASRVRGTLGNTIYF. In DNA, the CDR3 is TGTGCCAGCAGGGTTCGGGGTACTCTGGGAAACACCATATATTTT.

This clone has just a few counts. This sequence joins TRBV7-3 and TRBJ2-2; 8 positions agree with TRBD2. This CDR3 contains 17 residues. CDR1 and CDR2 (germline): SGHTA, FQGTGA. V was clipped by 2 bases and J by 4 bases; unmatched bases: 9. The CDR3 sequence is CASSLSSGGPGTGELFF. CDR3 DNA sequence: TGTGCCAGCAGCTTATCCTCGGGAGGGCCCGGCACCGGGGAGCTGTTTTTT.

This chain's CDR3 is CASLPDTSGNTIYF. CDR3 in DNA: TGTGCCAGCTTACCTGACACGTCTGGAAACACCATATATTTT. The chain has TRBV7-2 and TRBJ1-3, with unresolved D. The germline V gene has CDR1 SGHTA and CDR2 FQGNSA. The CDR3 length is 14 residues. V was trimmed by 8 bases and J by 1 base, leaving 12 bases between them. Combining the CDR3 with reference TRBV7-2 and TRBJ1-3 gives the whole variable domain GAGVSQSPSNKVTEKGKDVELRCDPISGHTALYWYRQSLGQGLEFLIYFQGNSAPDKSGLPSDRFSAERTGGSVSTLTIQRTQQEDSAVYLCASLPDTSGNTIYFGEGSWLTVV.

The chain is built from TRBV12-3 or TRBV12-4 and TRBJ2-2; D possibly corresponds to TRBD2 (5 bases). This CDR3 contains 12 residues. V gave up 5 bases and J gave up 6 bases, with 7 bases separating them. The CDR3: CASSNGAGELFF. The DNA for the CDR3 is TGTGCCAGCAGTAACGGGGCCGGGGAGCTGTTTTTT.

This chain connects TRBV6-6 to TRBJ1-1, with D uncertain. V lost 0 bases, J lost 0 bases, and 8 bases lay in between. The germline CDR1 and CDR2 sequences are MNHNY and SVGAGI (reference sequence). There are 15 residues in the CDR3. As DNA, the CDR3 is TGTGCCAGCAGTTACTCGAAGACTATGAACACTGAAGCTTTCTTT. This translates into CASSYSKTMNTEAFF.

The chain employs TRBV7-2 and TRBJ2-7; 9 bases fit TRBD2. V trimming: 1 base; J trimming: 4 bases; junction bases outside the gene matches: 5. CDR1 SGHTA and CDR2 FQGNSA come from the germline V gene. This CDR3 has 15 amino acids. CDR3 residues: CASSLGGGRGYEQYF. Here the CDR3 DNA reads TGTGCCAGCAGCTTAGGGGGCGGGAGGGGTTACGAGCAGTACTTC. Filled out from reference TRBV7-2 and TRBJ2-7, the complete variable domain reads GAGVSQSPSNKVTEKGKDVELRCDPISGHTALYWYRQSLGQGLEFLIYFQGNSAPDKSGLPSDRFSAERTGGSVSTLTIQRTQQEDSAVYLCASSLGGGRGYEQYFGPGTRLTVT.

This CDR3 reads CASSREQNSPLHF. The CDR3 DNA reads as TGTGCCAGCTCCCGGGAACAGAATTCACCCCTCCACTTT. V gene TRBV18 combines with J gene TRBJ1-6; D gene unclear. The germline CDR1 and CDR2 sequences are KGHSH and LQKENI. V shed 6 bases and J shed 7 bases, with 10 bases lying between them. The length of the CDR3 is 13 residues.

About this clone: The same CDR3 can be traced to other DNA sequences in this sample. The V call is TRBV19, the J call TRBJ1-5, with a tentative D call TRBD1 (6 bases). Trimming removed 1 base from V and 0 bases from J, with 13 bases in between. The V gene's germline CDR1 is LNHDA and CDR2 SQIVND (reference sequence). The CDR3 consists of 17 residues. The CDR3 DNA reads TGTGCCAGTAGTATAGGACAGGCAATTTATAGCAATCAGCCCCAGCATTTT. Translated, it gives CASSIGQAIYSNQPQHF.

The chain uses TRBV18 and TRBJ1-2; a possible D gene is TRBD1 (5 bases). Trimming removed 2 bases at V and 6 bases at J, with 16 bases between. Germline assignment: CDR1 KGHSH and CDR2 LQKENI. The CDR3 loop spans 15 amino acids. The CDR3 DNA sequence: TGTGCCAGCTCACCAGTCCATGGGGGGGATAATGGCTACACCTTC. This gives the protein CASSPVHGGDNGYTF.

Only one count was recorded for this clone. The chain joins TRBV24-1 to TRBJ2-7, with TRBD1 as a possible D gene (6 bases). V dropped 4 bases and J dropped 3 bases, with 12 bases sitting between them. CDR1 is KGHDR and CDR2 is SFDVKD in the germline V gene. The CDR3 covers 14 residues. As DNA, the CDR3 is TGTGCCACCAGTGAGACCGGGACACTCTACGAGCAGTACTTC. Its protein is CATSETGTLYEQYF.

This chain links TRBV24-1 with TRBJ2-3; tentatively, D is TRBD2 (6 bases). V lost 0 bases and J lost 2, with 11 bases in between. Germline assignment: CDR1 KGHDR and CDR2 SFDVKD. The CDR3 consists of 16 residues. In DNA form, the CDR3 reads TGTGCCACCAGTGATTTGAAGGGGAGGCCCACAGATACGCAGTATTTT. Protein product: CATSDLKGRPTDTQYF.

This chain joins TRBV6-5 and TRBJ1-2; D call uncertain. Germline values: CDR1 MNHEY, CDR2 SVGAGI. The CDR3 length is 13 residues. The germline V and J ends were trimmed by 6 bases and 8 bases, with 16 bases remaining between them. CDR3 coding DNA: TGTGCCAGCAGGCCGGACCCGGGGAGAGGCTACACCTTC. This encodes CASRPDPGRGYTF.

The chain employs TRBV29-1 and TRBJ1-2; 10 bases are shared with TRBD1. V lost 8 bases and J lost 6; bases outside the gene matches: 9. The CDR3 spans 13 residues. The V gene's germline CDR1 is SQVTM and CDR2 ANQGSEA. The CDR3 spells CSTYSDRGHGYTF. The CDR3 DNA is TGCAGCACCTATTCCGACAGGGGGCATGGCTACACCTTC.

The gene calls are TRBV7-9 and TRBJ1-1; TRBD1 matches at 8 bases. The germline V gene encodes CDR1 SEHNR and CDR2 FQNEAQ (reference sequence). There are 15 residues in the CDR3. With 4 bases clipped from V and 1 base from J, the junction kept 5 bases outside the gene matches. The CDR3 protein is CASSSGGTGNTEAFF. The CDR3 DNA reads as TGTGCCAGCAGCTCCGGCGGGACAGGGAACACTGAAGCTTTCTTT.

This rearrangement joins TRBV5-1 to TRBJ1-4; weak D call: TRBD1 (5 bases). This CDR3 comprises 14 residues. Trimming took off 3 bases at V and 0 bases at J, with 6 bases between the two ends. CDR1 and CDR2 from the germline V gene are SGHRS and YFSETQ. The CDR3 is CASSSTATNEKLFF. CDR3 nucleotide sequence: TGCGCCAGCAGCTCGACAGCAACTAATGAAAAACTGTTTTTT.